This TCR beta chain was found in a study of OX40 agonist ivuxolimab in advanced cancers. In terms of the full investigation: Ivuxolimab was a fully human IgG2 agonistic monoclonal antibody targeting the costimulatory receptor OX40 (CD134). Intravenous ivuxolimab was administered to patients every 2 weeks at six dose levels: 0.01, 0.1, 0.3, 1.5, 3 and 10 mg/kg. Among the roughly 52 dose-escalation patients, around 20 had hepatocellular carcinoma, roughly 15 melanoma, 9 renal cell carcinoma and 9 head and neck cancer. A male proportion of 82.7% and a mean age of about 60 years, ranging from roughly 23 to 79, were recorded for the dose-escalation cohort. Patients were allowed to have had prior anti-PD-1, anti-PD-L1 or anti-CTLA-4 therapy, and around 43% of the dose-escalation patients had been treated with checkpoint inhibitors. Partial responses occurred in three dose-escalation patients, of whom one had hepatocellular carcinoma and two had cutaneous melanoma. Peripheral TCRbeta sequencing aimed to test whether ivuxolimab altered TCR sequence diversity and caused clonal T-cell expansion. The paper covers the monotherapy dose-escalation part of the phase I ivuxolimab trial, which included N ≈ 50 patients.

The paper's findings and limits, for the study overall: At doses of 0.1 to 3.0 mg/kg, clonal expansion of both CD4+ and CD8+ T cells in blood was seen between baseline and week 6. Which antigens the clonally expanded peripheral T cells were specific for was not determined. After ivuxolimab, CD8+ T cells had more expanded clones than CD4+ T cells on average. In partial responders in the 0.1-3.0 mg/kg groups, normalized peripheral clonal expansion was found to be among the lowest, especially among CD8+ T cells. Low levels of normalized T-cell clonal expansion were also seen in some patients who did not respond.

With respect to this clone: Which antigen it targets is not known. It has no much larger one-base neighbor in the sample; base qualities were not kept.

In the germline V gene, CDR1 corresponds to SGHAT and CDR2 to FQNNGV. The germline V and J ends show losses of 4 bases and 0 bases respectively, and no gene match explains 5 bases of the junction. The CDR3 contains 17 residues, cysteine and phenylalanine counted. CDR3 DNA only is kept here, 51 bases in frame from base 1. Genomic DNA was extracted from sorted cells for sequencing of the TCRbeta CDR3 region. TCRbeta CDR3 regions were sequenced using the immunoSEQ Assay. TCRdb retrieved this table from immuneACCESS and kept in-frame rearrangements only. Not all clones are present; in checked studies, unresolved V genes account for under half, and no reason is known for the remainder. This sample holds more than 75,000 clones; approximately 90% were observed only once. Roughly 0.38% of the sample is taken by the ten largest. The trial excluded patients who had a history of autoimmune disease or were on systemic immunosuppression. Peripheral blood for TCR sequencing was collected from all dose cohorts at baseline, on cycle 4 day 1, and on cycle 7 day 1. Samples came from an open-label, multicenter, first-in-human phase I dose-escalation trial of ivuxolimab. Adults with locally advanced or metastatic melanoma, renal cell carcinoma, hepatocellular carcinoma or head and neck squamous cell carcinoma were enrolled in the trial. Before TCR sequencing, CD4+ T cells and CD8+ T cells were sorted from peripheral blood as separate populations.

Sequenced material: CD4+ or CD8+ T cells sorted from blood, taken in a trial of the OX40 agonist ivuxolimab. The receptor's source is an adult with an advanced solid tumor such as melanoma, head and neck, liver or kidney cancer. This sequence uses TRBV11-2 and TRBJ1-5; TRBD1 matches 11 bases in the middle. The CDR3 has the sequence CASSSGQGAYSNQPQHF. The DNA sequence is TGTGCCAGCAGCTCCGGACAGGGGGCCTATAGCAATCAGCCCCAGCATTTT.